This entry concerns a single T cell receptor beta chain. Its antigen is undetermined. These data belong to a study of cytomegalovirus exposure and HLA in healthy donors. Study-wide results and caveats: The listing of roughly 160 TCR beta chains classed them as cytomegalovirus-associated.

The primer mix had 60 Vbeta and 13 Jbeta primers. Sequencing was performed with immunoSEQ multiplex PCR; in TCRdb, only in-frame clones are kept and a portion is missing. Altogether over 100,000 clones are present, around 72% being singletons, with the ten largest covering about 3.9%. The source material was PBMCs. The TCR comes from a man between 50 and 59 years old in good health and CMV-seropositive.

The CDR3 loop reads CASSKDRMTGNTIYF. In DNA, the CDR3 is TGTGCCAGCAGTAAGGACAGAATGACTGGAAACACCATATATTTT. The chain links TRBV2 to TRBJ1-3, with D perhaps matching TRBD1 (6 bases). This CDR3 is built from 15 residues. Germline loops: CDR1 SNHLY, CDR2 FYNNEI. The germline V and J ends were trimmed by 5 bases and 2 bases, with 13 bases remaining between them.